Listed below are T cell receptor beta chains from one sample, sequenced in a study of cytomegalovirus exposure and HLA in healthy donors. Data came from immunoSEQ multiplex PCR; TCRdb stores just in-frame clones and leaves some out. The sample has under 200,000 clones; approximately 80% are singletons. Sequences were obtained from PBMCs. The receptor set was obtained from a man aged 25-40 years in good health and CMV-seropositive. CDR3s include the opening cysteine and the closing phenylalanine or tryptophan. A D gene is named only where the DNA matches it firmly. Size values are once, few and many counts, or a class for expanded clones, and some rows have none.

D gene: .; clone size: .; J gene: TRBJ1-3; V gene: TRBV6-5; CDR3 protein: CASSRQLSGNTIYF; CDR3 DNA: TGTGCCAGCAGTCGACAGCTCTCTGGAAACACCATATATTTT
D gene: .; clone size: .; J gene: TRBJ2-2; V gene: TRBV27; CDR3 protein: CAVPNRRWNSGELFF; CDR3 DNA: TGTGCCGTGCCAAACAGGCGCTGGAACTCCGGGGAGCTGTTTTTT
D gene: .; clone size: few; J gene: TRBJ1-3; V gene: TRBV30; CDR3 protein: CAWSVRYRGYSGNTIYF; CDR3 DNA: TGTGCCTGGAGTGTACGGTACCGGGGGTACTCTGGAAACACCATATATTTT
D gene: TRBD1; clone size: .; J gene: TRBJ2-7; V gene: TRBV30; CDR3 protein: CAWRPGQRYEQYF; CDR3 DNA: TGTGCCTGGAGGCCGGGACAGCGCTACGAGCAGTACTTC
D gene: .; clone size: once; J gene: TRBJ1-1; V gene: TRBV19; CDR3 protein: CASRAGGETEAFF; CDR3 DNA: TGTGCCAGCCGTGCGGGGGGAGAAACTGAAGCTTTCTTT
D gene: TRBD1; clone size: .; J gene: TRBJ2-7; V gene: TRBV28; CDR3 protein: CASTRDSPYEQYF; CDR3 DNA: TGTGCCAGCACTAGGGACAGCCCCTACGAGCAGTACTTC
D gene: .; clone size: .; J gene: TRBJ2-3; V gene: TRBV27; CDR3 protein: CASSLVQTSTDTQYF; CDR3 DNA: TGTGCCAGCAGTTTAGTACAGACAAGCACAGATACGCAGTATTTT
D gene: .; clone size: .; J gene: TRBJ2-1; V gene: TRBV4-2; CDR3 protein: CASSQVDGAYNEQFF; CDR3 DNA: TGTGCCAGCAGCCAAGTGGACGGGGCCTACAATGAGCAGTTCTTC
D gene: .; clone size: once; J gene: TRBJ1-3; V gene: TRBV5-4; CDR3 protein: CASSLGGGVSGNTIYF; CDR3 DNA: TGTGCCAGCAGCTTGGGCGGGGGTGTCTCTGGAAACACCATATATTTT
D gene: .; clone size: few; J gene: TRBJ2-7; V gene: TRBV29-1; CDR3 protein: CSVLWHDSYEQYF; CDR3 DNA: TGCAGCGTTCTTTGGCACGACTCCTACGAGCAGTACTTC
D gene: TRBD2; clone size: .; J gene: TRBJ2-3; V gene: TRBV6-6; CDR3 protein: CASSYGGRVDTQYF; CDR3 DNA: TGTGCCAGCAGTTACGGCGGGAGGGTGGATACGCAGTATTTT
D gene: TRBD2; clone size: .; J gene: TRBJ2-1; V gene: TRBV7-8; CDR3 protein: CASSHYSGGLDEQFF; CDR3 DNA: TGTGCCAGCAGCCACTATAGCGGGGGGCTCGATGAGCAGTTCTTC
D gene: TRBD1; clone size: few; J gene: TRBJ1-2; V gene: TRBV5-1; CDR3 protein: CASSSITGDYGYTF; CDR3 DNA: TGCGCCAGCAGCTCGATCACAGGGGACTATGGCTACACCTTC
D gene: .; clone size: .; J gene: TRBJ2-1; V gene: TRBV7-9; CDR3 protein: CASSFGHYNEQFF; CDR3 DNA: TGTGCCAGCAGCTTTGGACATTACAATGAGCAGTTCTTC
D gene: TRBD2; clone size: once; J gene: TRBJ2-7; V gene: TRBV9; CDR3 protein: CASSPGTSGVYEQYF; CDR3 DNA: TGTGCCAGCAGCCCAGGGACTAGCGGGGTCTACGAGCAGTACTTC
D gene: .; clone size: few; J gene: TRBJ2-1; V gene: TRBV6-4; CDR3 protein: CASSIDVDSNEQFF; CDR3 DNA: TGTGCCAGCAGTATAGATGTCGACAGCAATGAGCAGTTCTTC
D gene: .; clone size: once; J gene: TRBJ1-1; V gene: TRBV7-9; CDR3 protein: CASKSMNTEAFF; CDR3 DNA: TGTGCCAGCAAAAGCATGAACACTGAAGCTTTCTTT
D gene: TRBD1; clone size: .; J gene: TRBJ2-3; V gene: TRBV4-1; CDR3 protein: CASSPRGQGALDTQYF; CDR3 DNA: TGCGCCAGCAGTCCGAGGGGACAGGGGGCGTTGGATACGCAGTATTTT
D gene: .; clone size: .; J gene: TRBJ2-5; V gene: TRBV7-6; CDR3 protein: CASSFRAGDEETQYF; CDR3 DNA: TGTGCCAGCAGCTTTCGCGCAGGGGATGAAGAGACCCAGTACTTC
D gene: .; clone size: .; J gene: TRBJ2-3; V gene: TRBV4-2; CDR3 protein: CASSQDTKYTDTQYF; CDR3 DNA: TGTGCCAGCAGCCAAGATACAAAGTACACAGATACGCAGTATTTT
D gene: TRBD2; clone size: few; J gene: TRBJ2-2; V gene: TRBV4-1; CDR3 protein: CASSQDWGGATGELFF; CDR3 DNA: TGCGCCAGCAGCCAAGATTGGGGGGGAGCCACCGGGGAGCTGTTTTTT
D gene: .; clone size: few; J gene: TRBJ1-4; V gene: TRBV9; CDR3 protein: CASSVGGPTNEKLFF; CDR3 DNA: TGTGCCAGCAGCGTAGGGGGGCCCACTAATGAAAAACTGTTTTTT
D gene: .; clone size: few; J gene: TRBJ1-6; V gene: TRBV5-1; CDR3 protein: CASSLGDKSPNSPLHF; CDR3 DNA: TGCGCCAGCAGCTTGGGGGACAAATCCCCTAATTCACCCCTCCACTTT
D gene: TRBD1; clone size: .; J gene: TRBJ2-7; V gene: TRBV4-1; CDR3 protein: CASSQVQGAHEQYF; CDR3 DNA: TGCGCCAGCAGCCAAGTCCAGGGGGCCCACGAGCAGTACTTC
D gene: .; clone size: few; J gene: TRBJ2-7; V gene: TRBV28; CDR3 protein: CASSSPGGNSYEQYF; CDR3 DNA: TGTGCCAGCAGTTCCCCGGGGGGCAATTCCTACGAGCAGTACTTC
D gene: .; clone size: .; J gene: TRBJ1-1; V gene: TRBV10-3; CDR3 protein: CAISELSSTEAFF; CDR3 DNA: TGTGCCATCAGTGAGTTGTCTAGCACTGAAGCTTTCTTT
D gene: .; clone size: few; J gene: TRBJ2-7; V gene: TRBV15; CDR3 protein: CATSRDEGNEQYF; CDR3 DNA: TGTGCCACCAGCAGAGATGAGGGTAACGAGCAGTACTTC
D gene: TRBD2; clone size: .; J gene: TRBJ2-7; V gene: TRBV30; CDR3 protein: CAWSTPRRTSGIYEQYF; CDR3 DNA: TGTGCCTGGAGTACCCCGAGGAGGACTAGCGGTATCTACGAGCAGTACTTC
D gene: .; clone size: .; J gene: TRBJ2-5; V gene: TRBV5-6; CDR3 protein: CASSGGTRNRGIRETQYF; CDR3 DNA: TGTGCCAGCAGCGGCGGGACCCGTAATAGAGGGATTCGGGAGACCCAGTACTTC
D gene: .; clone size: once; J gene: TRBJ1-6; V gene: TRBV6-5; CDR3 protein: CASRPDGPGNSPLHF; CDR3 DNA: TGTGCCAGCAGGCCTGACGGGCCGGGGAATTCACCCCTCCACTTT
D gene: TRBD1; clone size: .; J gene: TRBJ1-6; V gene: TRBV9; CDR3 protein: CASSPDAGQGFNSPLHF; CDR3 DNA: TGTGCCAGCAGCCCCGACGCCGGACAGGGGTTTAATTCACCCCTCCACTTT
D gene: TRBD2; clone size: .; J gene: TRBJ2-1; V gene: TRBV5-1; CDR3 protein: CASRRGLAGGPGEQFF; CDR3 DNA: TGCGCCAGCAGGCGGGGACTAGCGGGGGGGCCCGGTGAGCAGTTCTTC
D gene: TRBD1; clone size: .; J gene: TRBJ2-3; V gene: TRBV7-3; CDR3 protein: CASSRDREANTQYF; CDR3 DNA: TGTGCCAGCAGCCGGGACAGGGAGGCGAATACGCAGTATTTT